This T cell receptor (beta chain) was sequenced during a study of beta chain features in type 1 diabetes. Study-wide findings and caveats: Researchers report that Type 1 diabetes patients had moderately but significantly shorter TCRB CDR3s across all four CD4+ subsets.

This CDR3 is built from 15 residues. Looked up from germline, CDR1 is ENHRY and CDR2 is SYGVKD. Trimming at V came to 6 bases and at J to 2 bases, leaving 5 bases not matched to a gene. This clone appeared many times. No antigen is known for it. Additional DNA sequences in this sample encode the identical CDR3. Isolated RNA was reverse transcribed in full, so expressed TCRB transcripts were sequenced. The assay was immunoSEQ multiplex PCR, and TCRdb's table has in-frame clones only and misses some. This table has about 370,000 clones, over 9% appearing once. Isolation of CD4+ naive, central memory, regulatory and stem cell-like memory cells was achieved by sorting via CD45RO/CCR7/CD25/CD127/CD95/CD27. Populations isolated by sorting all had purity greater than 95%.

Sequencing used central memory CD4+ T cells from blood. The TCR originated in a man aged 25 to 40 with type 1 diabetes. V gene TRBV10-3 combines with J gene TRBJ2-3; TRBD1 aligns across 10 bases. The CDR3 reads CAISSGQGHTDTQYF. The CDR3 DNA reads TGTGCCATCAGCTCGGGACAGGGGCACACAGATACGCAGTATTTT.